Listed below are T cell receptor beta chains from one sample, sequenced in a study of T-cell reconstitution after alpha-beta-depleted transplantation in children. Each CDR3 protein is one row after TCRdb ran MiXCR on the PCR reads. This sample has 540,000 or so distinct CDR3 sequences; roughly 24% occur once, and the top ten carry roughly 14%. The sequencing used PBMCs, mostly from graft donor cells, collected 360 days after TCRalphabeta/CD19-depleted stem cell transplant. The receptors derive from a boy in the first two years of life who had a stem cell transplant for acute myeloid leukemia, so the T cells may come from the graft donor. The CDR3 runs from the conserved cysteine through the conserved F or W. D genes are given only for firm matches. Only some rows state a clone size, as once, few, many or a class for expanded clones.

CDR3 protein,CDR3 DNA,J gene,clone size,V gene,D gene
CATSREASGSYEQYF,TGTGCCACCAGCAGAGAGGCTAGCGGATCCTACGAGCAGTACTTC,TRBJ2-7,-,TRBV15,TRBD2
CSGSFSSGNTIYF,TGCAGCGGGTCGTTTAGCTCTGGAAACACCATATATTTT,TRBJ1-3,many,TRBV29-1,-
CASSQDSSGEGTQYF,TGTGCCAGCAGCCAAGATTCCAGCGGGGAGGGTACGCAGTATTTT,TRBJ2-3,many,TRBV3-1,TRBD2
CASSLSFRVATSTDTQYF,TGTGCCAGCAGTTTAAGTTTTCGTGTAGCGACTAGCACAGATACGCAGTATTTT,TRBJ2-3,many,TRBV12-3/TRBV12-4,-
CASSGPLEGQEETQYF,TGTGCCAGCAGTGGTCCTCTCGAGGGGCAGGAAGAGACCCAGTACTTC,TRBJ2-5,many,TRBV12-3/TRBV12-4,-
CASSLAGGDTQYF,TGTGCCAGCAGTTTAGCGGGTGGAGATACGCAGTATTTT,TRBJ2-3,many,TRBV12-3/TRBV12-4,-
CASSPPRQGNNEKLFF,TGTGCCAGCAGCCCCCCACGACAGGGTAATAATGAAAAACTGTTTTTT,TRBJ1-4,-,TRBV7-9,TRBD1
CSAYRGTTDTQYF,TGCAGTGCTTACAGGGGAACCACAGATACGCAGTATTTT,TRBJ2-3,few,TRBV20-1,TRBD1
CATTRDGYSGNTIYF,TGTGCCACCACCCGGGACGGCTACTCTGGAAACACCATATATTTT,TRBJ1-3,few,TRBV15,-
CASSPTRGGYGYTF,TGTGCCAGCAGCCCCACCAGGGGAGGGTATGGCTACACCTTC,TRBJ1-2,-,TRBV9,-
CASIPPGKDTQYF,TGTGCCAGCATCCCCCCCGGGAAAGATACGCAGTATTTT,TRBJ2-3,-,TRBV7-9,-
CSARPAGTSTDTQYF,TGCAGTGCTAGGCCAGCGGGGACTAGCACAGATACGCAGTATTTT,TRBJ2-3,-,TRBV20-1,TRBD2
CASSHGLAVETQYF,TGTGCCAGCAGCCACGGACTAGCGGTCGAGACCCAGTACTTC,TRBJ2-5,many,TRBV6-6,TRBD2
CASSSPGTGGGDEQFF,TGTGCCAGCAGTTCACCCGGGACAGGGGGCGGGGATGAGCAGTTCTTC,TRBJ2-1,-,TRBV28,TRBD1
CASSLFGENYGYTF,TGCGCCAGCAGCTTGTTCGGAGAAAACTATGGCTACACCTTC,TRBJ1-2,many,TRBV5-1,-
CVSSLEGKGAESEQYF,TGTGTCAGCAGTTTAGAAGGCAAGGGGGCGGAAAGCGAGCAGTACTTC,TRBJ2-7,-,TRBV12-3/TRBV12-4,TRBD1
CASSSGSFYEQYF,TGTGCCAGCAGTTCAGGGTCGTTCTACGAGCAGTACTTC,TRBJ2-7,few,TRBV6-2/TRBV6-3,-
CASSWMQAGELFF,TGTGCCAGCAGTTGGATGCAGGCCGGGGAGCTGTTTTTT,TRBJ2-2,-,TRBV28,-
CSAWREKETQYF,TGCAGCGCGTGGCGGGAGAAAGAGACCCAGTACTTC,TRBJ2-5,-,TRBV29-1,TRBD2
CSAHRRPSYEQYF,TGCAGTGCCCACCGACGGCCCTCCTACGAGCAGTACTTC,TRBJ2-7,-,TRBV20-1,-
CAIRETGASNTEAFF,TGTGCCATCAGGGAAACAGGGGCCTCGAACACTGAAGCTTTCTTT,TRBJ1-1,many,TRBV10-3,TRBD1
CATSVGTLPNNEQFF,TGTGCCACCAGTGTTGGCACCCTCCCGAACAATGAGCAGTTCTTC,TRBJ2-1,few,TRBV24-1,-
CATSASPWLAGGEEFF,TGTGCCACCAGCGCCAGTCCGTGGCTAGCGGGGGGAGAGGAGTTCTTC,TRBJ2-1,many,TRBV15,TRBD2
CASSPDWPDGNEQFF,TGTGCCAGCAGCCCCGACTGGCCCGATGGCAATGAGCAGTTCTTC,TRBJ2-1,-,TRBV7-2,-
CASSVRQGIYEQYF,TGTGCCAGCTCAGTCAGACAGGGAATCTACGAGCAGTACTTC,TRBJ2-7,-,TRBV18,TRBD1
CSALGLATRSSYNEQFF,TGCAGTGCCCTGGGACTAGCGACCAGAAGCTCCTACAATGAGCAGTTCTTC,TRBJ2-1,few,TRBV20-1,TRBD2
CASSLGLMGGLNEQFF,TGTGCCAGCAGCTTAGGGTTAATGGGGGGACTCAATGAGCAGTTCTTC,TRBJ2-1,-,TRBV7-9,-
CASMAARAGNTGELFF,TGTGCCAGTATGGCCGCCAGGGCCGGTAACACCGGGGAGCTGTTTTTT,TRBJ2-2,-,TRBV19,-
CSVLRVDTEAFF,TGCAGCGTGCTTCGGGTGGACACTGAAGCTTTCTTT,TRBJ1-1,-,TRBV29-1,-
CASSLSSAGGTQYF,TGTGCCAGCAGCTTATCGAGCGCGGGGGGGACCCAGTACTTC,TRBJ2-5,-,TRBV7-2,TRBD2
CASSLGSNSPLHF,TGTGCCAGCAGTTTAGGGTCAAATTCACCCCTCCACTTT,TRBJ1-6,few,TRBV27,-
CASSLLAGGGEQYF,TGTGCCAGCAGCTTATTGGCAGGAGGGGGCGAGCAGTACTTC,TRBJ2-7,-,TRBV7-9,-
CASSYSGRGAVKAFF,TGTGCCAGCAGTTATTCTGGTCGAGGGGCAGTGAAAGCTTTCTTT,TRBJ1-1,few,TRBV12-3/TRBV12-4,-
CASSLVGRGTTDTQYF,TGTGCCAGCAGCTTAGTGGGCCGGGGGACCACAGATACGCAGTATTTT,TRBJ2-3,-,TRBV7-2,-
CASSKGQGAGGELFF,TGTGCCAGCAGCAAGGGACAGGGGGCAGGCGGGGAGCTGTTTTTT,TRBJ2-2,-,TRBV7-3,TRBD1